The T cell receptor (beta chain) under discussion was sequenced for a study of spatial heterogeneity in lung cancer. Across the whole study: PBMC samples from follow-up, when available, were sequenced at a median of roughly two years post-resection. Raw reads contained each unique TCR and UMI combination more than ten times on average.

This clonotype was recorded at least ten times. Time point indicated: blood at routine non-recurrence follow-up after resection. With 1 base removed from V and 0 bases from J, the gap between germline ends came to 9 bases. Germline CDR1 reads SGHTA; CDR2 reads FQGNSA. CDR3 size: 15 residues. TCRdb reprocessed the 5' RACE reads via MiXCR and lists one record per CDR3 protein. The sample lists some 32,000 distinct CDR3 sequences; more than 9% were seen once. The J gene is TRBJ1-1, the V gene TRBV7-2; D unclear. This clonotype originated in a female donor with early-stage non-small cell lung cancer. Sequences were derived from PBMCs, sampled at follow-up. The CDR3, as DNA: TGTGCCAGCAGCTTAGATAGGGCCTTGAACACTGAAGCTTTCTTT. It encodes CASSLDRALNTEAFF.